The sequence of this T cell receptor beta chain was determined in a study of shared clonotypes between healthy human individuals (dated by TCRdb to about 2020). Background for the entire study: The cohort included a few men and a couple of women between 18 and 49 years of age. Per donor, leukapheresis produced somewhere between about 0.8 and 9.5 billion PBMCs. For each donor, three plates each were used for CD4 naive and CD4 memory, two plates were used for CD8 naive, and one plate was used for CD8 memory. Libraries were prepared and TCR repertoires were sequenced by different laboratories using diverse techniques, in order to increase sequencing depth and limit assay-specific biases. The study deeply sequenced blood TCR repertoires of about 5 healthy adults to estimate repertoire size and the extent of clonotype sharing between individuals.

Beyond this particular receptor, the publication reports: Even with the large sequencing depth, rarefaction of the sorted-subset datasets indicated that sequencing was incomplete. Across four donors, about 5% of naive CD4, roughly 3.4% of naive CD8, about 2.3% of memory CD4, and about 0.44% of memory CD8 clonotypes were shared. Higher generation probabilities were observed for clonotypes shared by all four sorted-subset donors than for non-shared clonotypes. Because the study included a small number of donors, the genetic and exposure-history diversity represented was limited. Pairwise subsampling indicated that sequencing depth was expected to affect the degree of clonotype sharing among donors. Estimated clonotype richness was generally larger for naive than for memory subsets. Sampling was restricted to blood, and TCR repertoires in tissue are likely to differ from TCR repertoires in blood.

The CDR3 numbers 13 residues from cysteine through phenylalanine. This entry keeps only the CDR3 DNA: 39 bases, framed from base 1. The donors were healthy, HIV-negative adults with no recently reported acute infections or vaccinations. Every donor was a Caucasian adult living in Nashville, Tennessee, USA. CD4+ T cells were enriched through magnetic negative selection, after which naive cells were positively selected on CD45RA and the remaining negative fraction served as the memory subset. After blood collection by leukapheresis, PBMCs were isolated using Ficoll-Histopaque density gradient centrifugation and then cryopreserved in the vapor phase of liquid nitrogen. Analytical flow cytometry was used to check the purity and quantity of each magnetically sorted T cell population. Genomic DNA was isolated from every sorted fraction and measured by UV absorbance on a Nanodrop 2000c. Using the deep immunoSEQ assay, TCR CDR3 regions were amplified from genomic DNA by multiplex PCR. Genomic DNA extracted from each cell subset was distributed evenly over all wells of several immunoSEQ 96-well plates, and each plate served as one replicate. For sorted subsets, approximately 190 ng genomic DNA, equal to some 28,000 T cell genomes, was loaded into each replicate PCR. The purified libraries were quantified using a Qubit 3.0 fluorometer, sized with a Bioanalyzer 2100, and then quantified again using the KAPA Library Quantification kit. Every immunoSEQ 96-well plate was sequenced on a dedicated single-read 150-cycle Illumina NextSeq 550 flow cell. The authors' pipeline ran thus. Because the immunoSEQ output included only junctional sequences and no quality scores, the filtering could not be the same as the filtering used for full-length reads. To assign V/J genes and CDR3, sequences were annotated against IMGT germline references using PyIR, a Python wrapper for IgBLAST v1.9. Reads were filtered out if the reads had weak V/J assignments (E-value above 1e-6), no CDR3, stop codons, out-of-frame junctions, or ambiguous translated residues. V3J clonotypes were defined as sequences sharing the same inferred V gene, J gene, and CDR3 amino acid sequence. The percentage overlap between two repertoires was calculated by dividing the number of shared unique clonotypes by the size of the smaller repertoire. Repertoire richness was assessed with RTK rarefaction, the Chao1 estimator, and Recon v2.1 estimates of unobserved clonotypes. For all TCRbeta clonotypes obtained by the gDNA method from four donors, generation probabilities were computed with OLGA. TCRdb re-hosts the immuneACCESS table, in-frame sequences only. Its copies lack some clones; in the studies checked, an unresolved V gene accounts for under half of them, and the cause for the rest is not known. V, J and clone size derive from that table, while D and trimming were established from the DNA sequence. The table for this sample lists hundreds of thousands of clones; 95% to 98% of them were counted only once. The top ten hold 0.045% to 0.07% of the sample.

As to this clone: This clone's antigen is unknown. No qualities accompany the bases; no much larger clone lies one base away.

Sequenced: naive CD4+ T cells sorted from blood. What this sample's cell subset or site label stands for: CD45RA+ positively selected. This receptor chain uses TRBV12-1 and TRBJ1-2. TRBV12-1 is a pseudogene segment. This TCR derives from a woman aged 25 to 39 in good health. The CDR3 sequence is CASSPGVEHGYTF. Here is the DNA: TGTGCCAGCAGCCCCGGGGTAGAGCATGGCTACACCTTC.